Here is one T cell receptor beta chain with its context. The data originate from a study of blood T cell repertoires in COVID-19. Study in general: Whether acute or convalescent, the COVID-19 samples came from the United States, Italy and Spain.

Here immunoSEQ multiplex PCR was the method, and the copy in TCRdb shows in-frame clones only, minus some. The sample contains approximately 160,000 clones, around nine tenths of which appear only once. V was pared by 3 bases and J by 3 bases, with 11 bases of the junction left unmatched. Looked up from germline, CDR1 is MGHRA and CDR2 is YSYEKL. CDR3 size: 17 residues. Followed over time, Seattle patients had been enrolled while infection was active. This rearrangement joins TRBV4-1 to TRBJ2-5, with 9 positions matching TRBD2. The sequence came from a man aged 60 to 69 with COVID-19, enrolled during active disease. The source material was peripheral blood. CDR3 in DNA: TGCGCCAGCAGCCACCTAAGGGAACTAGCGGGCGAAGAGACCCAGTACTTC. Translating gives CASSHLRELAGEETQYF.